This T cell receptor (beta chain) derives from a study of glioma-infiltrating T cells after dendritic cell vaccination. Turning to the study itself: Autologous tumor lysate was loaded overnight onto monocyte-derived dendritic cells grown less than 8 days with IL-4 and GM-CSF.

Germline V gives CDR1 MGHRA, CDR2 YSYEKL. CDR3 length equals 17 residues. Trimming cost V 1 base and J 0 bases, with 14 bases left between them. The time point: after dendritic cell vaccination, including at tumor progression/relapse. Study-level results: Higher pretreatment TIL content predicted longer progression-free time and survival.

Clones were read by immunoSEQ multiplex PCR, and TCRdb kept only the in-frame ones, dropping some. Among roughly 85,000 clones listed, about 85% were seen once. Note on this clone: Its specificity is unknown.

The receptor was derived from a human donor with glioblastoma. Sequences were derived from blood, sampled after dendritic cell vaccination. This chain uses TRBV4-1 with TRBJ2-3, with D perhaps matching TRBD2 (5 bases). The CDR3 sequence: CASSQVAFRESTDTQYF. CDR3 sequence (DNA): TGCGCCAGCAGCCAAGTGGCGTTTAGGGAGAGCACAGATACGCAGTATTTT.